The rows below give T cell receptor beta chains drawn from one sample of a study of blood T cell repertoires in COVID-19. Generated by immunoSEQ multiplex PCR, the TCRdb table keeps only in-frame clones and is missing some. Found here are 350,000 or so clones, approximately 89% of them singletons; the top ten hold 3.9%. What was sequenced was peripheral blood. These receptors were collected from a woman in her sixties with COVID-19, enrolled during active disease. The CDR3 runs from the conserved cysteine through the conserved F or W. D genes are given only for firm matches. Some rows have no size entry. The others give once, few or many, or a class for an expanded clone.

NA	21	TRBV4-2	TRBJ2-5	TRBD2	CASSQDRGKLTSGDTRETQYF	TGTGCCAGCAGCCAAGATCGGGGAAAATTAACTAGCGGGGATACGAGGGAGACCCAGTACTTC
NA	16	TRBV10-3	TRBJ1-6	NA	CAISEEGMGYNSPLHF	TGTGCCATCAGTGAGGAGGGTATGGGCTATAATTCACCCCTCCACTTT
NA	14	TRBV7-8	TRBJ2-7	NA	CASSFGGVLYEQYF	TGTGCCAGCAGCTTCGGGGGAGTGCTCTACGAGCAGTACTTC
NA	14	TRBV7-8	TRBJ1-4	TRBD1	CASRTGTGNEKLFF	TGTGCCAGCAGAACCGGGACAGGGAATGAAAAACTGTTTTTT
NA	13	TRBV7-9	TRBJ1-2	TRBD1	CASSRGQVLGYTF	TGTGCCAGCAGCCGGGGACAGGTACTAGGCTACACCTTC
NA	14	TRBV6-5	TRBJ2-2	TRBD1	CATRTGGGTGELFF	TGTGCCACAAGGACAGGGGGCGGCACCGGGGAGCTGTTTTTT
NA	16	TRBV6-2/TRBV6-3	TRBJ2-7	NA	CASSAVPGHGRYEQYF	TGTGCCAGCAGTGCGGTCCCGGGACACGGGCGCTACGAGCAGTACTTC
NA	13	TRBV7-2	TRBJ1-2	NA	CASSHNRDHGYTF	TGTGCCAGCAGTCATAACAGGGATCATGGCTACACCTTC
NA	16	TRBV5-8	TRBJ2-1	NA	CASSLPLQGTYNEQFF	TGTGCCAGCAGCTTACCTTTACAGGGAACGTACAATGAGCAGTTCTTC
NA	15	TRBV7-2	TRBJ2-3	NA	CASSQNRVSTDTQYF	TGTGCCAGCAGCCAGAACAGGGTTAGCACAGATACGCAGTATTTT
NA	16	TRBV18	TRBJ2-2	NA	CASSPSTILNTGELFF	TGTGCCAGCTCACCTTCGACAATCCTTAACACCGGGGAGCTGTTTTTT
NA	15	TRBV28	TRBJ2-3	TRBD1	CASGRPGTGTDTQYF	TGTGCCAGCGGTCGGCCTGGGACAGGCACAGATACGCAGTATTTT
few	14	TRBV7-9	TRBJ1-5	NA	CASSLGGGDQPQHF	TGTGCCAGCAGCTTAGGAGGGGGGGATCAGCCCCAGCATTTT
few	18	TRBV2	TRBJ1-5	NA	CASSYPRGGGTSNQPQHF	TGTGCCAGCAGTTACCCCCGTGGTGGCGGGACCAGCAATCAGCCCCAGCATTTT
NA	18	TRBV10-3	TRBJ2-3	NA	CAISESTLSGLRTDTQYF	TGTGCCATCAGTGAGTCCACCTTATCGGGACTCCGCACAGATACGCAGTATTTT
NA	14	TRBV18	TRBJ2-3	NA	CASSPVMTVDTQYF	TGTGCCAGCTCACCAGTCATGACTGTAGATACGCAGTATTTT
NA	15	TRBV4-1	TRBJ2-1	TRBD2	CASTQPLLAGHEQFF	TGCGCCAGCACCCAACCCTTACTAGCGGGGCATGAGCAGTTCTTC
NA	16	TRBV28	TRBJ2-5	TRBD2	CASTRYSGGARETQYF	TGTGCCAGCACCCGCTATAGCGGGGGGGCGCGAGAGACCCAGTACTTC
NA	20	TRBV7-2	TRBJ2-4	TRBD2	CASSLAWGSGGAVGKNIQYF	TGTGCCAGCAGCTTAGCGTGGGGTAGCGGGGGGGCGGTTGGCAAAAACATTCAGTACTTC
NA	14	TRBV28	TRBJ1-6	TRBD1	CASNPGTASSPLHF	TGTGCCAGCAACCCCGGGACAGCTAGTTCACCCCTCCACTTT
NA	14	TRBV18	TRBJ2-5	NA	CASSPQRLGETQYF	TGTGCCAGCTCACCTCAGAGACTAGGAGAGACCCAGTACTTC
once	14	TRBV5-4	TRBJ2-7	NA	CASSPRQDAYEQYF	TGTGCCAGCAGCCCCCGACAGGATGCCTACGAGCAGTACTTC
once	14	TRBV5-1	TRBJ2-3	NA	CASSLLEGPDTQYF	TGCGCCAGCAGCTTGCTTGAGGGTCCAGATACGCAGTATTTT
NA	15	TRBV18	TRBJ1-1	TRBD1	CASSQGAKMNTEAFF	TGTGCCAGCTCACAGGGGGCGAAAATGAACACTGAAGCTTTCTTT
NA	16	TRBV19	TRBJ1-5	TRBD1	CASSLGQGASGQPQHF	TGTGCCAGTAGTTTAGGACAGGGGGCTTCGGGGCAGCCCCAGCATTTT
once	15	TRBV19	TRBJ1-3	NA	CASSPQGGVGNTIYF	TGTGCCAGTAGCCCTCAAGGAGGGGTCGGAAACACCATATATTTT
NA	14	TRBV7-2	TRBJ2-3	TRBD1	CASSPGTGLGTQYF	TGTGCCAGCAGCCCCGGGACAGGCCTGGGTACGCAGTATTTT
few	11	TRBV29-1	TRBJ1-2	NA	CSVEKGLGYTF	TGCAGCGTTGAAAAGGGACTTGGCTACACCTTC
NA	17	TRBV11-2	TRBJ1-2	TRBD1	CASRHGTGTKANYGYTF	TGTGCCAGCAGACACGGGACAGGCACTAAAGCTAACTATGGCTACACCTTC
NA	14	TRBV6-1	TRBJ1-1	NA	CASSEAGQLRGAFF	TGTGCCAGCAGTGAAGCGGGCCAATTGAGGGGGGCTTTCTTT
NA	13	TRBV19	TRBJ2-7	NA	CASSIRGRNEQYF	TGTGCCAGTAGTATAAGGGGCCGTAACGAGCAGTACTTC
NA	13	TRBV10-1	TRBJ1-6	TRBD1	CARRGQGHSPLHF	TGCGCCAGAAGGGGACAGGGGCATTCACCCCTCCACTTT
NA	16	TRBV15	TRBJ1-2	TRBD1	CATSRDPGGARGGYTF	TGTGCCACCAGCAGGGACCCAGGGGGCGCGCGGGGTGGCTACACCTTC
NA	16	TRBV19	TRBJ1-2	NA	CASSIGGLHLNYGYTF	TGTGCCAGTAGTATAGGCGGACTCCATCTTAACTATGGCTACACCTTC
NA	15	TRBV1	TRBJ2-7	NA	CTSSQGPGGGYEQYF	TGCACCAGCAGCCAAGGTCCGGGAGGGGGCTACGAGCAGTACTTC
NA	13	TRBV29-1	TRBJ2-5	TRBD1	CSVDRQGQETQYF	TGCAGCGTTGATAGACAGGGCCAAGAGACCCAGTACTTC
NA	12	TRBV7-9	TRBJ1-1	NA	CASMERGASAFF	TGTGCCAGCATGGAAAGGGGCGCGTCGGCTTTCTTT
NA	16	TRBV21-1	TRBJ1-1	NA	CASNSLQVDMNTEAFF	TGTGCCAGCAACAGTTTACAGGTAGACATGAACACTGAAGCTTTCTTT
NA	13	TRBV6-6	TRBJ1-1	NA	CASSPDGVTEAFF	TGTGCCAGCAGCCCCGACGGGGTAACTGAAGCTTTCTTT
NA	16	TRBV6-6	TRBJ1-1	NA	CASSYSIFGGADEAFF	TGTGCCAGCAGTTACTCCATCTTCGGGGGGGCGGATGAAGCTTTCTTT
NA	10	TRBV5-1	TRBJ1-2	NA	CASSLTGYTF	TGCGCCAGCAGCTTGACAGGCTACACCTTC
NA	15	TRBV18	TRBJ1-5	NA	CASSPGRNSNQPQHF	TGTGCCAGCTCACCAGGCAGAAATAGCAATCAGCCCCAGCATTTT
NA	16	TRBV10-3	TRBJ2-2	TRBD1	CAIRWTGGARTGELFF	TGTGCCATCAGGTGGACAGGGGGCGCGCGCACCGGGGAGCTGTTTTTT
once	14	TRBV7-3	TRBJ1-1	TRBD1	CASSRTGLNTEAFF	TGTGCCAGCAGCCGGACAGGGTTGAACACTGAAGCTTTCTTT
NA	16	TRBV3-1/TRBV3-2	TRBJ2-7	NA	CASSQIGARQRYEQYF	TGTGCCAGCAGCCAAATAGGGGCGCGGCAGCGCTACGAGCAGTACTTC
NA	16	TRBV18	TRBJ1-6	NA	CASSPKSRDFYSPLHF	TGTGCCAGCTCACCAAAATCTCGCGATTTTTATTCACCCCTCCACTTT
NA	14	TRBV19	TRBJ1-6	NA	CASRDNLGNSPLHF	TGTGCCAGTAGGGACAACCTGGGCAATTCACCCCTCCACTTT
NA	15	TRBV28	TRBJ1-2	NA	CASSLGANFNYGYTF	TGTGCCAGCAGTTTAGGGGCCAACTTTAACTATGGCTACACCTTC
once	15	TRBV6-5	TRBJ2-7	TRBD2	CASRPQTSGNYEQYF	TGTGCCAGCAGACCCCAGACTAGCGGGAACTACGAGCAGTACTTC
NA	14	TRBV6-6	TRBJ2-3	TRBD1	CASRGQGETDTQYF	TGTGCCAGCAGAGGACAGGGAGAGACAGATACGCAGTATTTT
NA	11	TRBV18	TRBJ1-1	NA	CASSPDREAFF	TGTGCCAGCTCACCCGACAGGGAAGCTTTCTTT
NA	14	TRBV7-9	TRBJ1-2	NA	CASSLVGGGYGYTF	TGTGCCAGCAGCTTAGTTGGGGGAGGCTATGGCTACACCTTC
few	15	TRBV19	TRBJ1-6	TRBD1	CASTNRGLGNSPLHF	TGTGCCAGCACTAACAGGGGGCTGGGTAATTCACCCCTCCACTTT
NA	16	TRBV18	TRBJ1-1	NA	CASSPARGESAGEAFF	TGTGCCAGCTCACCCGCCAGGGGCGAATCGGCAGGTGAAGCTTTCTTT
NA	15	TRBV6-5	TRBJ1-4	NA	CASTRYSATNEKLFF	TGTGCCAGCACCCGCTACAGTGCAACTAATGAAAAACTGTTTTTT
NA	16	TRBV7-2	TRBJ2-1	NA	CASSPQPGLTNNEQFF	TGTGCCAGCAGCCCCCAACCGGGACTTACTAACAATGAGCAGTTCTTC
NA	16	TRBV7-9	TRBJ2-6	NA	CASSRDSHSGANVLTF	TGTGCCAGCAGCAGGGACTCTCACTCTGGGGCCAACGTCCTGACTTTC
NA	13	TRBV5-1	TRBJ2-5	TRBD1	CASSLGTGETQYF	TGCGCCAGCAGCTTGGGGACAGGGGAGACCCAGTACTTC
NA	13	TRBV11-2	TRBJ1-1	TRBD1	CASRRDRNTEAFF	TGTGCCAGCAGACGGGACAGAAACACTGAAGCTTTCTTT